The 3 T cell receptor beta chains given below trace back to one sample, sequenced in a study of blood T cell repertoires in COVID-19 (dated by TCRdb to between 2020 and 2021). Library preparation was by the immunoSEQ multiplex PCR assay. TCRdb limited this immuneACCESS table to in-frame rearrangements with V and J called. A share of clones is missing; checked studies link under half to unresolved V genes, and the rest is unexplained. The sample table shows under 200,000 clones, and roughly 80% are seen once. The ten largest account for about 6% of the sample. Specimen: PBMCs or T cells enriched from blood (not recorded which). These receptors were taken from a woman between 35 and 50 years old with acute COVID-19.

The V gene is TRBV6-1, the J gene TRBJ2-1, with TRBD1 matching 8 bases. Germline values: CDR1 MNHNS, CDR2 SASEGT. V lost 2 bases to trimming and J lost 10 bases; unmatched junction nucleotides: 13. The CDR3 loop spans 16 amino acids. The CDR3 protein is CASSELDRGPRLEQFF. The CDR3, as DNA: TGTGCCAGCAGTGAATTAGACAGGGGCCCCAGGTTGGAGCAGTTCTTC.

This clone appeared a few times. The J gene is TRBJ2-1, the V gene TRBV2; TRBD1 matches at 7 bases. Per the germline V gene, CDR1 is SNHLY and CDR2 is FYNNEI. V was pared by 4 bases and J by 3 bases, with 6 bases of the junction left unmatched. This CDR3 has 15 residues. The CDR3 region is CASSAGTGDYNEQFF. The CDR3 DNA reads as TGTGCCAGCAGTGCGGGCACAGGGGACTACAATGAGCAGTTCTTC.

V and J are TRBV10-3 and TRBJ1-2, with a tentative D call TRBD1 (5 bases). The CDR3 totals 15 residues. The germline V gene encodes CDR1 ENHRY and CDR2 SYGVKD. Trimming cost V 3 bases and J 0 bases, with 11 bases left between them. The CDR3 region has the DNA TGTGCCATCAGTGACCCGGACAACGCTAACTATGGCTACACCTTC. It specifies CAISDPDNANYGYTF.